This T cell receptor beta chain comes out of a study of control samples from healthy donors and cancer patients. Repertoires were generated with immunoSEQ multiplex PCR, while TCRdb's copy carries only in-frame clones and drops some. The table lists 100,000 to 150,000 clones, approximately 90% of them singletons, with more than 2% in the top ten. The CDR3 length is 18 residues. J gave up 1 base and V 5 bases, and 7 bases lay outside the gene matches. The germline V gene encodes CDR1 SGHVS and CDR2 FQNEAQ. The V call is TRBV7-8, the J call TRBJ2-3; 15 positions match TRBD2. Source material: blood. The TCR was taken from a man aged 18-30 years in good health. The CDR3 spells CASSPGTSGGPGTDTQYF. The CDR3 DNA reads as TGTGCCAGCAGCCCCGGGACTAGCGGGGGGCCGGGCACAGATACGCAGTATTTT.